This TCR beta chain was identified during a study of blood T cells in healthy people across ages. Regarding the study as a whole: Not knowing donor CMV status may have confounded expanded clonotype changes.

A sample-barcoded 5' primer and a J-beta primer mix were used in a second PCR of roughly 7 to 11 cycles. Via MiXCR, TCRdb re-called the 5' RACE reads, giving one row per CDR3 protein. This sample has approximately 1,000,000 distinct CDR3 sequences; roughly two fifths occur once, and the top ten carry around 14%. As for this clonotype: The target antigen is unknown.

The receptor was isolated from a man between 18 and 35 years old in good health. The specimen sequenced was blood.

Written as DNA, the CDR3 is TGTGCCAGCAGCCTAATACAGGGGAGAAACACCATATATTTT. Amino acids: CASSLIQGRNTIYF. The V gene is TRBV7-2, the J gene TRBJ1-3; 7 bases are a match to TRBD1. Trimming removed 5 bases from V and 5 bases from J; junction bases left unmatched: 6. The CDR3 length is 14 residues. CDR1 is SGHTA and CDR2 is FQGNSA in the germline V gene.